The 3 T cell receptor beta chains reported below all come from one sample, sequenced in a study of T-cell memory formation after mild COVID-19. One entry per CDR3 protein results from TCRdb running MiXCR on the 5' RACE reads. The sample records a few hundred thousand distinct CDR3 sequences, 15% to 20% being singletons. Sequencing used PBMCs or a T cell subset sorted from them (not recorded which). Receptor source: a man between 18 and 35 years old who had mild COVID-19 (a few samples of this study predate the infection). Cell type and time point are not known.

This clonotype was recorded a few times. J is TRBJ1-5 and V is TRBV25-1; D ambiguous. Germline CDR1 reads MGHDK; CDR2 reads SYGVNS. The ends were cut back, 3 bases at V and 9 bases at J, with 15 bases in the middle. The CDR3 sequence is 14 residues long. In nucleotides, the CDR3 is TGTGCCAGCAGTGATATGGTTGCTAGACGGCCCCAGCATTTT. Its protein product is CASSDMVARRPQHF.

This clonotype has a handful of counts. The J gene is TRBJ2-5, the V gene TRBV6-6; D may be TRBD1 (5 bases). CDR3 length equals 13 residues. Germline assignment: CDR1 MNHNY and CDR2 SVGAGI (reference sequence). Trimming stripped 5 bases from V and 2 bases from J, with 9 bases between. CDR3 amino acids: CASSQTDQETQYF. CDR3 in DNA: TGTGCCAGCAGTCAGACAGATCAAGAGACCCAGTACTTC.

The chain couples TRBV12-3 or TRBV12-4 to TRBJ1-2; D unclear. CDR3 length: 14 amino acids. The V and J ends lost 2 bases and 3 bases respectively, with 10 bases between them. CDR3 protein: CASSLNVVHYGYTF. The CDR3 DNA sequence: TGTGCCAGCAGTTTAAACGTGGTGCACTATGGCTACACCTTC.